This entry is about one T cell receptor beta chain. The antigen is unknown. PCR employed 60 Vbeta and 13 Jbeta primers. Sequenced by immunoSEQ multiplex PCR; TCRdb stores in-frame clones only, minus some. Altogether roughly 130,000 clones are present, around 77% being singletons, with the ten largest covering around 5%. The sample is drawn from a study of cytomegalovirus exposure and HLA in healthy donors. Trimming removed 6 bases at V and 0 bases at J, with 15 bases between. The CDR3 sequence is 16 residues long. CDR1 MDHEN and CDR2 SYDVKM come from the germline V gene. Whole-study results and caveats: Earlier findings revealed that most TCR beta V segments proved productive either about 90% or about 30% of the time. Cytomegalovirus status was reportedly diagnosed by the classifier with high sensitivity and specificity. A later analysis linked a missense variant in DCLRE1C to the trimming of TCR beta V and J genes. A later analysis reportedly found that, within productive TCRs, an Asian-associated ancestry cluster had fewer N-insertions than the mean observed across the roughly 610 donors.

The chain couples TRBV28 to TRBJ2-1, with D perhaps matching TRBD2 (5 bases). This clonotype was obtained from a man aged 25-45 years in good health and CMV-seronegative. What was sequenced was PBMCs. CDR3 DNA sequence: TGTGCCAGCAGGCCAGGCGGGCGGAGCTCCTACAATGAGCAGTTCTTC. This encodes CASRPGGRSSYNEQFF.